This T cell receptor beta chain was found in a study of regulatory T cells in long-lasting Graves disease. The ends were cut back, 1 base at V and 5 bases at J, with 10 bases in the middle. This CDR3 has 14 amino acids. Per germline, CDR1 LNHDA and CDR2 SQIVND (reference sequence). The sample's time point: newly diagnosed GD, antithyroid drugs for less than 3 months. TCR sequences were obtained from RNA taken from PBMCs. This clonotype has more than one count but fewer than ten. In building TCR beta libraries, iRepertoire HTBI primers were used together with Arm-PCR of CDR3 regions. TCRdb reprocessed the multiplex PCR reads via MiXCR and lists one record per CDR3 protein. The data contain about 300,000 distinct CDR3 sequences, 18% of them singletons.

V is TRBV19 and J is TRBJ2-3; possibly TRBD1 for D (6 bases). The sequencing used peripheral blood mononuclear cells (PBMCs), collected at new diagnosis, from a patient treated with antithyroid drugs. The receptor comes from a female donor with Graves disease. The CDR3 region is CASSIVQGGDTQYF. The CDR3 DNA reads TGTGCCAGTAGTATAGTACAGGGTGGAGATACGCAGTATTTT.